A single sample is the source of the 28 T cell receptor beta chains below, sequenced in a study of blood T cells in healthy people across ages. Together with a sample-barcoded 5' primer, a J-beta primer mix was included in a second PCR lasting roughly 6 to 12 cycles. MiXCR, run by TCRdb on the 5' RACE reads, gives a single entry per CDR3 protein. The profile shows 1.6 million or so distinct CDR3 sequences, roughly a third of them singletons. Sequences were obtained from blood. These TCRs come from a woman aged 25 to 39 in good health.

The V and J genes are TRBV12-3 or TRBV12-4 and TRBJ2-7, with D perhaps assigned TRBD1 or TRBD2 (5 bases each). Trimming took off 6 bases at V and 4 bases at J, with 16 bases between the two ends. CDR3 length equals 14 residues. CDR3 sequence (DNA): TGTGCCAGCAGGCTAGGGACGCCCGGATACGAGCAGTACTTC. Translating it yields CASRLGTPGYEQYF.

The chain carries TRBV5-1 and TRBJ1-1, with D possibly being TRBD1 (6 bases). V was shortened by 4 bases and J by 6 bases, with 13 bases between the two germline ends. The V gene's germline CDR1 is SGHRS and CDR2 YFSETQ. This CDR3 comprises 13 residues. CDR3 nucleotides: TGCGCCAGCAGCGCGGAACAGGGCTCTGAAGCTTTCTTT. This codes for CASSAEQGSEAFF.

The rearrangement joins TRBV20-1 to TRBJ1-2; 7 bases line up with TRBD1. The CDR3 loop spans 14 amino acids. V shed 6 bases, J shed 8 bases, and the junction held 15 bases outside the gene matches. Germline V lookup: CDR1 DFQATT, CDR2 SNEGSKA (reference sequence). Here the CDR3 reads CSASQRQGRDGYTF. The CDR3 DNA reads as TGCAGTGCGAGCCAGCGACAGGGTCGAGACGGCTACACCTTC.

V is TRBV2 and J is TRBJ2-7, with a possible D match to TRBD1 (6 bases). In germline, CDR1 is SNHLY, CDR2 FYNNEI. The CDR3 sequence is 15 residues long. Trimming took 2 bases from V and 6 from J, leaving 17 bases between them. The CDR3 DNA follows: TGTGCCAGCAGTGAAAGGCAGGGGTCCTCGAGCGAGCAGTACTTC. It codes for CASSERQGSSSEQYF.

The V call is TRBV27, the J call TRBJ1-1; D unresolved. Deletions cut 6 bases from V and 5 bases from J, with 19 bases between. The length of the CDR3 is 15 residues. The germline V gene has CDR1 MNHEY and CDR2 SMNVEV (reference sequence). The CDR3 here is CASSELRFVGTEAFF. In DNA, the CDR3 is TGTGCCAGCAGCGAGCTCAGGTTTGTTGGAACTGAAGCTTTCTTT.

The CDR3 sequence: CSARDRWRGVTDTQYF. CDR3 coding DNA: TGCAGTGCTAGAGATAGATGGAGGGGGGTCACAGATACGCAGTATTTT. The chain recombines TRBV20-1 with TRBJ2-3; D is tentatively TRBD1 or TRBD2 (6 bases each). Trimming cost V 0 bases and J 2 bases, with 15 bases left between them. CDR3 length equals 16 residues. Germline V gives CDR1 DFQATT, CDR2 SNEGSKA (reference sequence).

With respect to this clonotype: Germline and junction disagree at one end, which may indicate a read error. The chain links TRBV5-1 to TRBJ2-3; D call uncertain. Germline CDR1 is SGHRS and CDR2 is YFSETQ. The CDR3 totals 12 residues. The CDR3 region has the DNA TGCGTCAGCAGCTCCAACACAGATACGCAGTATTTT. Translating gives CVSSSNTDTQYF.

The chain has TRBV5-4 and TRBJ2-6; D gene ambiguous. V lost 3 bases and J 0 bases, leaving 10 bases between the germline ends. This CDR3 comprises 16 residues. CDR1 and CDR2 (germline): SGHNT, YYREEE (reference sequence). CDR3 protein: CASSYRLGSGANVLTF. DNA of the CDR3: TGTGCCAGCAGCTACCGATTAGGCTCTGGGGCCAACGTCCTGACTTTC.

This clonotype was picked up a small number of times. This chain links TRBV21-1 with TRBJ2-3; the table's D call of TRBD1 was not tested on the DNA. TRBV21-1 is flagged as a pseudogene. There are 20 residues in the CDR3. The CDR3 reads CASSKGTPGSQTTLTDTQYF. CDR3 sequence (DNA): TGTGCCAGCAGCAAAGGGACCCCGGGCAGTCAAACAACGCTCACAGATACGCAGTATTTT.

A few counts support this clonotype. V gene TRBV7-3 combines with J gene TRBJ2-5; tentative D call: TRBD2 (5 bases). Germline V lookup: CDR1 SGHTA, CDR2 FQGTGA. The ends were cut back, 5 bases at V and 8 bases at J, with 24 bases in the middle. This CDR3 contains 16 residues. CDR3 in DNA: TGTGCCAGCAGCCTTCATGGTGGCGGGTCCTGGGAAACCCAGTACTTC. This gives the protein CASSLHGGGSWETQYF.

J is TRBJ2-3 and V is TRBV7-9; D unclear. CDR1 is SEHNR and CDR2 is FQNEAQ in the germline V gene (reference sequence). CDR3 length: 13 residues. Deletions cut 4 bases from V and 1 base from J, with 6 bases between. The CDR3 region is CASSSHCTDTQYF. CDR3 DNA sequence: TGTGCCAGCAGCTCCCACTGCACAGATACGCAGTATTTT.

There are many counts of this clonotype. The chain combines TRBV5-1 with TRBJ1-6; D unclear. The germline CDR1 and CDR2 sequences are SGHRS and YFSETQ. The CDR3 covers 13 residues. With 0 bases removed from V and 9 bases from J, the gap between germline ends came to 7 bases. CDR3 amino acids: CASSLDRFSPLHF. As DNA, the CDR3 is TGCGCCAGCAGCTTGGATCGGTTTTCACCCCTCCACTTT. Drawing the rest from reference TRBV5-1 and TRBJ1-6, the complete variable domain is KAGVTQTPRYLIKTRGQQVTLSCSPISGHRSVSWYQQTPGQGLQFLFEYFSETQRNKGNFPGRFSGRQFSNSRSEMNVSTLELGDSALYLCASSLDRFSPLHFGNGTRLTVT.

The chain uses TRBV5-5 and TRBJ2-1, with 10 bases aligning to TRBD2. CDR3 length equals 15 residues. From germline, CDR1 is SGHKS and CDR2 YYEKEE (reference sequence). V shed 4 bases, J shed 8 bases, and the junction held 9 bases outside the gene matches. CDR3 protein: CASSPSGGARHEQFF. The CDR3, as DNA: TGTGCCAGCAGCCCAAGCGGGGGGGCTCGCCATGAGCAGTTCTTC.

This clonotype was counted between two and nine times. The chain has TRBV12-3 or TRBV12-4 and TRBJ2-3; 14 bases match TRBD2. The J segment lost 4 bases and the V segment lost 6 bases, leaving 3 bases of the junction unmatched. The CDR3 has 15 residues. CDR3 in amino acids: CASRRLAGGSDTQYF. CDR3 coding DNA: TGTGCCAGCAGGCGACTAGCGGGGGGGTCAGATACGCAGTATTTT.

The chain has TRBV4-1 and TRBJ2-4; possible D gene TRBD1, 5 bases. The ends were cut back, 4 bases at V and 14 bases at J, with 27 bases in the middle. Germline V gene sequence: CDR1 MGHRA, CDR2 YSYEKL. The CDR3 is 16 residues long. The CDR3 loop reads CASSPELRTPRSPEYF. CDR3 sequence (DNA): TGCGCCAGCAGCCCCGAACTACGGACACCAAGGTCTCCTGAGTACTTC.

The chain carries TRBV27 and TRBJ2-3, with TRBD2 matching 10 bases. The CDR3 has 17 amino acids. Germline CDR1 is MNHEY and CDR2 is SMNVEV (reference sequence). V was pared by 5 bases and J by 3 bases, with 11 bases of the junction left unmatched. This CDR3 is CASSRERLAGSTDTQYF. In nucleotides, the CDR3 is TGTGCCAGCAGTCGTGAACGACTAGCGGGTTCAACAGATACGCAGTATTTT.

Regarding this clonotype: A much larger clone is a single base away; this may be a read error. V and J are TRBV4-1 and TRBJ2-7; a weak D match, TRBD2 (5 bases). Looked up from germline, CDR1 is MGHRA and CDR2 is YSYEKL. The CDR3 length is 15 residues. CDR3 sequence (DNA): TGCGCCGGCAGCCAAACGGAGGTAGGGACCTACGAGCAGTACTTC. Translation: CAGSQTEVGTYEQYF.

The chain uses TRBV6-5 and TRBJ2-1; 14 bases line up with TRBD2. The CDR3 contains 19 residues. The germline CDR1 and CDR2 sequences are MNHEY and SVGAGI. The ends lost 4 bases at V and 8 bases at J; junction bases unmatched: 16. In DNA, the CDR3 is TGTGCCAGCAGTTCGACAGGGCTCCGGACTAGCGGGAGGATCGATGAGCAGTTCTTC. It yields the protein CASSSTGLRTSGRIDEQFF.

This clonotype was detected a few times. The chain combines TRBV21-1 with TRBJ2-1; the D segment call TRBD2 is taken from the table without a DNA check. TRBV21-1 is a listed pseudogene. The CDR3 sequence is 16 residues long. The chain's CDR3 is CASSKEEREGLSEQFF. As DNA, the CDR3 is TGTGCCAGCAGCAAAGAAGAGCGGGAGGGCTTGAGTGAGCAGTTCTTC.

V is TRBV4-3 and J is TRBJ2-3, with 7 positions matching TRBD1. The V and J ends lost 1 base and 4 bases, in that order; junction bases with no gene match: 14. CDR3 size: 18 residues. Germline values: CDR1 LGHNA, CDR2 YSLEER. For the CDR3, the DNA is TGCGCCAGCAGCCAAGGTGGGATGACAGGGCGCGGCGCAGATACGCAGTATTTT. The encoded protein is CASSQGGMTGRGADTQYF.

The CDR3 DNA sequence: TGTGCCAGCAGCGATCCGGGGGCCAGCTCCTACGAGCAGTACTTC. Its protein product is CASSDPGASSYEQYF. This chain connects TRBV12-3 or TRBV12-4 to TRBJ2-7; tentatively, D is TRBD1 or TRBD2 (6 bases each). The V gene lost 6 bases and the J gene lost 0 bases, with 15 bases spanning the gap. This CDR3 contains 15 residues.

The chain is built from TRBV21-1 and TRBJ1-5. TRBV21-1 is reported as a pseudogene. This CDR3 has 19 amino acids. CDR3 amino acids: CASSTDLRSRRGDNQPQHF. In DNA form, the CDR3 reads TGTGCCAGCAGCACCGACTTAAGAAGTCGGCGAGGTGACAATCAGCCCCAGCATTTT.

The rearrangement uses TRBV4-1 and TRBJ1-2, with TRBD1 as a possible D gene (5 bases). The germline V and J ends were trimmed by 1 base and 4 bases, with 16 bases remaining between them. The CDR3 spans 16 residues. Per the germline V gene, CDR1 is MGHRA and CDR2 is YSYEKL. The CDR3 DNA is TGCGCCAGCAGCCAAGTCGCGACAGTGACATCCTATGGCTACACCTTC. It translates to CASSQVATVTSYGYTF.

About this clonotype itself: At one boundary the junction diverges from the germline segment, which might be a read error. This chain connects TRBV7-3 to TRBJ1-1; the D is unclear. In germline, CDR1 is SGHTA, CDR2 FQGTGA. The CDR3 is 15 amino acids. CDR3 sequence reads: CASSLTLRTSTETFF. CDR3 coding DNA: TGTGCCAGCAGCTTAACGTTAAGGACGAGCACTGAAACTTTCTTT. Combining the CDR3 with reference TRBV7-3 and TRBJ1-1 gives the whole variable domain GAGVSQTPSNKVTEKGKYVELRCDPISGHTALYWYRQSLGQGPEFLIYFQGTGAADDSGLPNDRFFAVRPEGSVSTLKIQRTERGDSAVYLCASSLTLRTSTETFFGQGTRLTVV.

This clonotype showed up just once. The chain is built from TRBV6-4 and TRBJ2-7; TRBD2 matches at 7 bases. Germline trimming cut 7 bases from V and 2 bases from J; bases unmatched to any gene: 8. The CDR3 is made up of 14 amino acids. From germline, CDR1 is MRHNA and CDR2 SNTAGT. CDR3 amino acids: CASTGRLGTYEQYF. Here the CDR3 DNA reads TGTGCCAGCACCGGGAGGCTCGGTACCTACGAGCAGTACTTC.

The J gene is TRBJ1-2, the V gene TRBV6-1; D gene ambiguous. The CDR3 contains 13 residues. Germline V lookup: CDR1 MNHNS, CDR2 SASEGT. V lost 6 bases and J lost 8, with 16 bases in between. The CDR3 is CASRAGRLLGYTF. In nucleotides, the CDR3 is TGTGCCAGCAGGGCCGGACGGTTGTTGGGCTACACCTTC.

The table lists this clonotype with a few counts. This chain connects TRBV2 to TRBJ1-2, with D uncertain. Trimming removed 6 bases from V and 4 bases from J, with 9 bases in between. The CDR3 is made up of 12 amino acids. CDR1 is SNHLY, CDR2 FYNNEI, per germline. CDR3 sequence: CASRGVFYGYTF. In nucleotides, the CDR3 is TGTGCCAGCAGGGGCGTCTTCTATGGCTACACCTTC.

V gene TRBV20-1 combines with J gene TRBJ2-1, with TRBD2 identical over 8 bases. Per germline, CDR1 DFQATT and CDR2 SNEGSKA (reference sequence). V lost 3 bases and J lost 7; bases outside the gene matches: 8. The CDR3 consists of 14 residues. The DNA of the CDR3 is TGCAGTGCTAGCGGGGGGGCAAACAATAATGAGCAGTTCTTC. Encoded protein: CSASGGANNNEQFF.